This T cell receptor beta chain derives from a study of CD8 T cells in Susac syndrome. TCR beta sequences were obtained from blood CD8+ and CD4+ T cells. FACS was used to enrich TEMRA cells, whereas the CD8+ and CD4+ T cells were obtained by negative isolation. It was with random hexamers that about 0.45 to 1 ug RNA was reverse transcribed. Across 54 Vbeta and 13 Jbeta, TCR beta CDR3 was amplified with immunoSEQ multiplex PCR. TCRdb redid the calling of the immunoSEQ multiplex PCR reads with MiXCR, one entry per CDR3 protein. The top ten clones hold 0.13% to 0.15% of a sample with about 140,000 distinct CDR3 sequences, around 95% of them seen once. Germline CDR1 is LGHDT and CDR2 is YNNKEL (reference sequence). CDR3 length equals 13 residues. V was clipped by 1 base and J by 7 bases; unmatched bases: 3.

This clonotype was sampled from a human donor with Susac syndrome. Input material: CD4+ T cells from PBMCs. V is TRBV3-1 and J is TRBJ1-1; TRBD1 agrees at 7 bases. The CDR3: CASSQGQGGEAFF. As DNA, the CDR3 is TGTGCCAGCAGCCAAGGACAGGGTGGTGAAGCTTTCTTT. Complete variable domain (other parts from reference TRBV3-1 and TRBJ1-1): DTAVSQTPKYLVTQMGNDKSIKCEQNLGHDTMYWYKQDSKKFLKIMFSYNNKELIINETVPNRFSPKSPDKAHLNLHINSLELGDSAVYFCASSQGQGGEAFFGQGTRLTVV.